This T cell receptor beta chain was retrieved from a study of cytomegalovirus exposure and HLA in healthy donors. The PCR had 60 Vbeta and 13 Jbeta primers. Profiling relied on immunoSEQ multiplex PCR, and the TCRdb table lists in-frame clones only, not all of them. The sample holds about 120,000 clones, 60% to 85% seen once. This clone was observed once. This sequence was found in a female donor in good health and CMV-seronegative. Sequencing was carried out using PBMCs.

The CDR3 DNA follows: TGTGCCATCCGGGGGGGACTTCGTGAAGAGACCCAGTACTTC. Protein: CAIRGGLREETQYF. V is TRBV10-3 and J is TRBJ2-5; 8 bases align to TRBD2. Germline CDR1 ENHRY, CDR2 SYGVKD. The length of the CDR3 is 14 residues. V lost 8 bases, J lost 3 bases, and 8 bases stayed unmatched.